This T cell receptor (beta chain) was captured by sequencing in a study of blood T cell repertoires in COVID-19. Study summary: From T cells, B-cell-depleted T cells, or PBMCs came the material, which was cDNA or gDNA.

Enrolled during active infection, Seattle patients were then followed longitudinally. The CDR3 is 14 amino acids. Trimming took 4 bases from V and 4 from J, leaving 15 bases between them. The germline CDR1 and CDR2 sequences are SGHTS and YDEGEE. In the study's own analysis: Researchers report that nucleated cell counts were estimated from reference gene primer amplification. This table comes from immunoSEQ multiplex PCR, and its TCRdb copy is limited to in-frame clones, with some not included. V, J and clone size are taken as reported in that table, and D and trimming were inferred from the DNA itself. The table shows fewer than 250,000 clones, with approximately 80% occurring only once.

The chain joins TRBV5-8 to TRBJ2-7, with a possible D match to TRBD2 (6 bases). This receptor was identified in an elderly woman with COVID-19, enrolled during active disease. Specimen: peripheral blood. DNA of the CDR3: TGTGCCAGCAGCCGGGACGCAGGAGGGTACGAGCAGTACTTC. Protein product: CASSRDAGGYEQYF.